The 23 T cell receptor beta chains listed next were all sequenced from one sample in a study of shared clonotypes between healthy human individuals. Only in-frame clones appear in the TCRdb table, and some are missing; sequencing was by immunoSEQ multiplex PCR. The table shows 2 million to 2.5 million clones, with 95% occurring only once. Material for sequencing was naive CD4+ T cells sorted from blood. This sample's subset: CD45RA+ positively selected. The receptors originated from a young man in good health.

This chain connects TRBV5-1 to TRBJ2-7; 8 bases match TRBD1. The CDR3 has 14 amino acids. J gave up 2 bases and V 3 bases, and 4 bases lay outside the gene matches. In germline, CDR1 is SGHRS, CDR2 YFSETQ. The CDR3 DNA sequence: TGCGCCAGCAGCTCCCCGGGACAGGCCTACGAGCAGTACTTC. Translating gives CASSSPGQAYEQYF.

The J gene is TRBJ1-1, the V gene TRBV9, with 7 bases lining up with TRBD1. Germline assignment: CDR1 SGDLS and CDR2 YYNGEE. V lost 4 bases and J lost 3; bases outside the gene matches: 9. CDR3 size: 15 residues. DNA for the CDR3: TGTGCCAGCAGCCCCCCGAAGGGGGCCTACACTGAAGCTTTCTTT. Amino acid sequence: CASSPPKGAYTEAFF. Full variable domain (rest looked up from reference TRBV9 and TRBJ1-1): DSGVTQTPKHLITATGQRVTLRCSPRSGDLSVYWYQQSLDQGLQFLIQYYNGEERAKGNILERFSAQQFPDLHSELNLSSLELGDSALYFCASSPPKGAYTEAFFGQGTRLTVV.

The V call is TRBV28, the J call TRBJ1-1; D might be TRBD1 (5 bases). The CDR3 runs 13 residues. From germline, CDR1 is MDHEN and CDR2 SYDVKM. V shed 4 bases and J shed 10 bases, with 16 bases lying between them. This chain's CDR3 is CASSYPRREGAFF. The CDR3 DNA is TGTGCCAGCAGTTACCCCCGCAGGGAAGGAGCTTTCTTT. The full variable domain, its missing parts supplied by reference TRBV28 and TRBJ1-1, is DVKVTQSSRYLVKRTGEKVFLECVQDMDHENMFWYRQDPGLGLRLIYFSYDVKMKEKGDIPEGYSVSREKKERFSLILESASTNQTSMYLCASSYPRREGAFFGQGTRLTVV.

The chain's CDR3 is CASSLMLGVGGVTEAFF. CDR3 nucleotide sequence: TGTGCCAGCAGTCTCATGTTGGGGGTAGGGGGCGTCACTGAAGCTTTCTTT. V usage is TRBV28 and J usage is TRBJ1-1, with 7 bases that match TRBD1. The CDR3 spans 17 residues. Germline V CDR1 and CDR2: MDHEN, SYDVKM. The V gene end was trimmed by 5 bases and the J gene end by 4 bases; junction bases not matched to a gene: 16.

The chain has TRBV6-5 and TRBJ1-3; D is unresolved. Germline assignment: CDR1 MNHEY and CDR2 SVGAGI. V lost 2 bases, J lost 3 bases, and 11 bases lay in between. The CDR3 is 15 residues long. The CDR3: CASSYGGRGGNTIYF. CDR3 sequence (DNA): TGTGCCAGCAGTTACGGAGGTCGTGGTGGAAACACCATATATTTT.

The CDR3 spells CAWSVQAAGTSPLHF. The DNA of the CDR3 is TGTGCCTGGAGTGTACAAGCAGCCGGAACTTCACCCCTCCACTTT. The J gene is TRBJ1-6, the V gene TRBV30; D call uncertain. CDR3 size: 15 residues. V was shortened by 0 bases and J by 9 bases, with 15 bases between the two germline ends. Germline V gives CDR1 GTSNPN, CDR2 SVGIG (reference sequence).

V and J are TRBV28 and TRBJ1-6; possibly TRBD1 for D (6 bases). The CDR3 runs to 15 residues. V lost 4 bases and J 9 bases, leaving 16 bases between the germline ends. The V gene's germline CDR1 is MDHEN and CDR2 SYDVKM. The CDR3 DNA reads TGTGCCAGCAGTTCCCCTTCCAGGGGAAGTTCACCCCTCCACTTT. Its protein product is CASSSPSRGSSPLHF. Using reference TRBV28 and TRBJ1-6 for the parts outside the CDR3, the full variable domain is DVKVTQSSRYLVKRTGEKVFLECVQDMDHENMFWYRQDPGLGLRLIYFSYDVKMKEKGDIPEGYSVSREKKERFSLILESASTNQTSMYLCASSSPSRGSSPLHFGNGTRLTVT.

V is TRBV2 and J is TRBJ1-3; D is perhaps TRBD1 (6 bases). CDR3 length equals 14 residues. Germline loops: CDR1 SNHLY, CDR2 FYNNEI. V lost 6 bases and J 2 bases, leaving 11 bases between the germline ends. DNA for the CDR3: TGTGCCAGCAGCAGCCAGGGGACTGGAAACACCATATATTTT. It encodes CASSSQGTGNTIYF.

This chain joins TRBV7-9 and TRBJ2-5; TRBD2 agrees at 8 bases. Trimming removed 2 bases from V and 5 bases from J; junction bases left unmatched: 16. This CDR3 is built from 18 residues. Germline V CDR1 and CDR2: SEHNR, FQNEAQ (reference sequence). The CDR3 bases are TGTGCCAGCAGCTTATTCGGTAGCGGGAAGATAAAAGTTGAGACCCAGTACTTC. Translating it yields CASSLFGSGKIKVETQYF. The full variable domain, completed using reference TRBV7-9 and TRBJ2-5, is DTGVSQNPRHKITKRGQNVTFRCDPISEHNRLYWYRQTLGQGPEFLTYFQNEAQLEKSRLLSDRFSAERPKGSFSTLEIQRTEQGDSAMYLCASSLFGSGKIKVETQYFGPGTRLLVL.

J is TRBJ2-5 and V is TRBV4-1, with 7 bases identical to TRBD1. The V segment lost 4 bases and the J segment 4 bases; nucleotides outside the gene matches: 6. CDR1 and CDR2 (germline): MGHRA, YSYEKL. This CDR3 is built from 14 residues. The CDR3 is CASSLPGQSETQYF. The CDR3, as DNA: TGCGCCAGCAGCCTACCGGGACAGTCAGAGACCCAGTACTTC.

This rearrangement joins TRBV4-2 to TRBJ2-1; 9 positions agree with TRBD1. CDR1 LGHNA and CDR2 YNFKEQ come from the germline V gene. Trimming removed 4 bases from V and 6 bases from J; junction bases left unmatched: 4. This CDR3 spans 14 amino acids. CDR3 region: CASSPRDRANEQFF. CDR3 DNA: TGTGCCAGCAGCCCCCGGGACAGGGCCAATGAGCAGTTCTTC.

The J gene is TRBJ1-2, the V gene TRBV30, with D uncertain. The CDR3 sequence is 12 residues long. Deletions cut 1 base from V and 4 bases from J, with 7 bases between. Germline-derived CDR1 and CDR2 are GTSNPN and SVGIG (reference sequence). The CDR3, as DNA: TGTGCCTGGAGTGCGGCACCCTATGGCTACACCTTC. This gives the protein CAWSAAPYGYTF.

DNA of the CDR3: TGTGCCAGCAGCTCATGGCTAGCGGGCACCGGGGAGCTGTTTTTT. It codes for CASSSWLAGTGELFF. This chain joins TRBV7-9 and TRBJ2-2; 8 bases map to TRBD2. Germline V gene sequence: CDR1 SEHNR, CDR2 FQNEAQ (reference sequence). Germline trimming cut 4 bases from V and 4 bases from J; bases unmatched to any gene: 5. The CDR3 length is 15 residues.

The chain links TRBV9 to TRBJ2-3; 9 bases agree with TRBD2. The V segment lost 6 bases and the J segment 0 bases; nucleotides outside the gene matches: 5. Germline-derived CDR1 and CDR2 are SGDLS and YYNGEE. CDR3 length equals 15 residues. CDR3 DNA sequence: TGTGCCAGCAATAGACTAGCGGAGAGCACAGATACGCAGTATTTT. Amino acids: CASNRLAESTDTQYF.

This sequence joins TRBV4-2 and TRBJ2-5; 7 nucleotides match TRBD2. CDR1 and CDR2 (germline): LGHNA, YNFKEQ. Losses at the gene ends were 2 bases for V and 5 bases for J; bases not matched to a gene: 5. This CDR3 is built from 14 residues. The CDR3 DNA follows: TGTGCCAGCAGCCAAAGCCTGGGGGGGGAGACCCAGTACTTC. Translation gives CASSQSLGGETQYF.

This chain links TRBV18 with TRBJ2-7, with D perhaps matching TRBD2 (5 bases). The CDR3 length is 12 residues. Germline-derived CDR1 and CDR2 are KGHSH and LQKENI. The germline V and J ends were trimmed by 3 bases and 6 bases, with 9 bases remaining between them. The CDR3 spells CASSPGVFEQYF. Written as DNA, the CDR3 is TGTGCCAGCTCACCCGGGGTATTCGAGCAGTACTTC.

The genes are TRBV7-2 and TRBJ2-4; D is perhaps TRBD1 (6 bases). Germline CDR1 reads SGHTA; CDR2 reads FQGNSA. CDR3 length equals 15 residues. V lost 5 bases and J 1 base, leaving 12 bases between the germline ends. CDR3 region: CASSVGRGAKNIQYF. The DNA of the CDR3 is TGTGCCAGCAGCGTCGGCAGGGGTGCCAAAAACATTCAGTACTTC.

As for this clone: This sample includes further DNA sequences coding for the same CDR3. This chain connects TRBV5-1 to TRBJ1-4; maybe TRBD1 (6 bases). Trimming stripped 4 bases from V and 3 bases from J, with 16 bases between. Per germline, CDR1 SGHRS and CDR2 YFSETQ. The CDR3 consists of 16 residues. CDR3 coding DNA: TGCGCCAGCAGCGCAAGCGGGGGGGCAGCTAATGAAAAACTGTTTTTT. Translated, it gives CASSASGGAANEKLFF.

Remarks on this clone: The same CDR3 can be traced to other DNA sequences in this sample. The genes are TRBV6-5 and TRBJ2-7; 9 bases are shared with TRBD1. Trimming at V came to 0 bases and at J to 3 bases, leaving 3 bases not matched to a gene. Germline lookup yields CDR1 MNHEY and CDR2 SVGAGI. CDR3 length equals 15 residues. The CDR3 here is CASSYSGTGIYEQYF. The CDR3 DNA is TGTGCCAGCAGTTACTCAGGGACAGGGATCTACGAGCAGTACTTC.

With respect to this clone: Other DNA variants within this sample encode the same CDR3. The rearrangement joins TRBV5-1 to TRBJ1-1, with 8 bases matching TRBD1. Unmatched junction bases numbered 3, after V lost 0 bases and J lost 5 bases. This CDR3 spans 14 amino acids. Germline V gives CDR1 SGHRS, CDR2 YFSETQ. The CDR3 DNA is TGCGCCAGCAGCTTGGCAGGGGGCCTTACTGAAGCTTTCTTT. Translating gives CASSLAGGLTEAFF.

This chain joins TRBV4-1 and TRBJ2-3; 9 bases are shared with TRBD1. This CDR3 contains 16 residues. From germline, CDR1 is MGHRA and CDR2 YSYEKL. V trimming: 8 bases; J trimming: 1 base; junction bases outside the gene matches: 10. The CDR3 bases are TGCGCCAGCGGATCATTCCGGGACAGGGGCACAGATACGCAGTATTTT. It encodes CASGSFRDRGTDTQYF.

Concerning this clone: At the DNA level, this CDR3 is encoded by other sequences in the same sample as well. The chain links TRBV7-9 to TRBJ2-7; possibly TRBD1 for D (6 bases). The CDR3 sequence is 13 residues long. The germline CDR1 and CDR2 sequences are SEHNR and FQNEAQ (reference sequence). V shed 1 base and J shed 7 bases, with 11 bases lying between them. The CDR3 coding sequence is TGTGCCAGCAGCTTAGGGGGGCCTGGGGAGCAGTACTTC. Protein product: CASSLGGPGEQYF.

The V and J genes are TRBV7-9 and TRBJ2-1; perhaps TRBD2 as D (6 bases). Trimming pared 4 bases from V and 8 bases from J, leaving 15 bases between. The length of the CDR3 is 14 residues. Germline CDR1 and CDR2: SEHNR and FQNEAQ (reference sequence). CDR3 residues: CASSWGTLPDEQFF. The CDR3 DNA is TGTGCCAGCAGCTGGGGGACTTTACCGGATGAGCAGTTCTTC.